This record concerns one T cell receptor beta chain sequence. This record belongs to a study of T cell changes during pregnancy in multiple sclerosis. Trimming took 6 bases from V and 10 from J; bases not matched to a gene: 8. The germline CDR1 and CDR2 sequences are MNHNS and SASEGT. This CDR3 contains 13 residues. The repertoire was sequenced with immunoSEQ multiplex PCR; TCRdb's copy has only in-frame clones and lacks some. The data contain 40,000 to 50,000 clones, less than 95% of them singletons. The sequencing used CD8+ T cells from peripheral blood mononuclear cells, collected in the first trimester of pregnancy. The sequence was obtained from a female donor with multiple sclerosis, enrolled in a pregnancy study. The rearrangement uses TRBV6-1 and TRBJ1-5, with 8 bases that match TRBD1. CDR3 DNA: TGTGCCAGCAGAGACAGGGGTGAGGTACCCCAGCATTTT. Amino acids: CASRDRGEVPQHF.